This T cell receptor (beta chain) was found in a study of T cells in tumors after PD-1 blockade. TCRdb's table, derived via immunoSEQ multiplex PCR, lists solely in-frame clones and lacks some. The sample has 8,500 or so clones; 62% are singletons. The CDR3 totals 12 residues. Germline CDR1 reads MNHEY; CDR2 reads SVGAGI. The V end lost 8 bases, the J end lost 7 bases, and 15 bases lay between the germline ends. Time point of the sample: second of two post-therapy site-matched biopsies approximately two months apart. This clonotype originated in a human donor with basal cell carcinoma. Sequenced here: tumor tissue, sampled after anti-PD-1 treatment. J is TRBJ2-7 and V is TRBV6-5; possible D gene TRBD2, 6 bases. CDR3 coding DNA: TGTGCCAGCGGCCCTTTCGCGGGAGAGCAGTACTTC. This sequence encodes CASGPFAGEQYF.